One sample yielded the 16 T cell receptor beta chains listed below, sequenced in a study of blood T cell repertoires in COVID-19. Measured with immunoSEQ multiplex PCR; TCRdb has only the in-frame clones, and not every one. Here the sample spans fewer than 350,000 clones, approximately 89% being singletons. Sequenced: peripheral blood. The receptor source for this set is a woman in her sixties or seventies with COVID-19, enrolled during active disease.

The V and J genes are TRBV5-4 and TRBJ2-7; D is perhaps TRBD2 (5 bases). V was cut by 0 bases and J by 7 bases, with 17 bases left in between. CDR1 is SGHNT and CDR2 is YYREEE in the germline V gene (reference sequence). This CDR3 region has 15 residues. The chain's CDR3 is CASSLAQGGTGEQYF. The CDR3 DNA follows: TGTGCCAGCAGCTTGGCCCAAGGAGGAACGGGAGAGCAGTACTTC. Variable domain in full (rest from reference TRBV5-4 and TRBJ2-7): ETGVTQSPTHLIKTRGQQVTLRCSSQSGHNTVSWYQQALGQGPQFIFQYYREEENGRGNFPPRFSGLQFPNYSSELNVNALELDDSALYLCASSLAQGGTGEQYFGPGTRLTVT.

The chain links TRBV6-5 to TRBJ1-1; 10 nucleotides align to TRBD1. Germline CDR1 and CDR2: MNHEY and SVGAGI. The CDR3 length is 13 residues. V gave up 6 bases and J gave up 6 bases; unmatched junction bases: 4. The CDR3 sequence is CASRLGQGAEAFF. DNA of the CDR3: TGTGCCAGCAGACTAGGACAGGGGGCTGAAGCTTTCTTT.

J is TRBJ2-1 and V is TRBV20-1; D is undetermined. The CDR3 has 11 residues. V lost 3 bases to trimming and J lost 4 bases, with 4 bases between them. The V gene's germline CDR1 is DFQATT and CDR2 SNEGSKA (reference sequence). The CDR3 DNA is TGCAGTGCTAGCCGTTACAATGAGCAGTTCTTC. Its protein is CSASRYNEQFF.

With respect to this clone: The same CDR3 can be traced to other DNA sequences in this sample. This chain connects TRBV12-3 or TRBV12-4 to TRBJ1-2, with no clear D. The CDR3 totals 13 residues. V was shortened by 4 bases and J by 3 bases, with 9 bases between the two germline ends. CDR3 sequence reads: CASSSREDYGYTF. As DNA, the CDR3 is TGTGCCAGCAGTTCCCGCGAAGACTATGGCTACACCTTC.

The chain recombines TRBV7-9 with TRBJ2-5, with TRBD1 matching 8 bases. The length of the CDR3 is 14 residues. J gave up 4 bases and V 6 bases, and 7 bases lay outside the gene matches. Germline V gives CDR1 SEHNR, CDR2 FQNEAQ (reference sequence). The CDR3 region has the DNA TGTGCCAGCAGAACCACGGACAGGGCAGAGACCCAGTACTTC. This codes for CASRTTDRAETQYF.

In its sample, this clone was seen a few times. Here the CDR3 DNA reads TGTGCCAGCAGCTTATTTCGTCCTAGCGGTTACAATGAGCAGTTCTTC. Its translation is CASSLFRPSGYNEQFF. The J gene is TRBJ2-1, the V gene TRBV7-9; 7 bases are shared with TRBD2. This CDR3 contains 16 residues. The J segment lost 4 bases and the V segment lost 2 bases, leaving 8 bases of the junction unmatched. Germline V gives CDR1 SEHNR, CDR2 FQNEAQ (reference sequence).

The gene calls are TRBV6-6 and TRBJ1-2, with 7 bases lining up with TRBD1. This CDR3 has 15 amino acids. With 6 bases clipped from V and 7 bases from J, the junction kept 14 bases outside the gene matches. The germline V gene has CDR1 MNHNY and CDR2 SVGAGI (reference sequence). CDR3 residues: CASSQLQGGPGGYTF. In DNA form, the CDR3 reads TGTGCCAGCAGCCAACTTCAGGGGGGCCCAGGTGGCTACACCTTC.

The CDR3 here is CASSLRGSIYGYTF. As DNA, the CDR3 is TGTGCCAGCAGCCTCAGGGGGAGTATCTATGGCTACACCTTC. The chain couples TRBV14 to TRBJ1-2, with 7 bases lining up with TRBD1. This CDR3 has 14 amino acids. V lost 4 bases and J lost 4; bases outside the gene matches: 6. Germline assignment: CDR1 SGHDN and CDR2 FVKESK.

This clone appeared a single time. V and J are TRBV29-1 and TRBJ2-7; D not resolved. Trimming removed 4 bases from V and 0 bases from J, with 10 bases in between. Germline CDR1 SQVTM, CDR2 ANQGSEA. The CDR3 loop spans 13 amino acids. Here the CDR3 DNA reads TGCAGCGTTGTTTTTCGGAGCTCCTACGAGCAGTACTTC. It is translated as CSVVFRSSYEQYF.

This chain uses TRBV5-8 with TRBJ1-2; possibly TRBD1 for D (6 bases). The V and J ends lost 3 bases and 7 bases respectively, with 13 bases between them. The CDR3 extends over 13 amino acids. CDR1 is SGHTS and CDR2 is YDEGEE in the germline V gene. CDR3 loop: CASSSPTGRGYTF. CDR3 in DNA: TGTGCCAGCAGCTCTCCAACAGGGCGTGGCTACACCTTC.

The count of this clone is one. The CDR3 region has the DNA TGCGCCAGCGGCCAGACCGGGACAGGGGTCTCTTTCTTT. It specifies CASGQTGTGVSFF. This chain links TRBV5-1 with TRBJ1-1; 10 bases fit TRBD1. V lost 7 bases, J lost 12 bases, and 12 bases stayed unmatched. Germline V gives CDR1 SGHRS, CDR2 YFSETQ. The CDR3 is 13 residues long.

The CDR3: CASSGLAMGATQYF. DNA for the CDR3: TGTGCCAGCAGCGGCCTTGCGATGGGAGCAACGCAGTATTTT. V usage is TRBV9 and J usage is TRBJ2-3; D perhaps matches TRBD2 (5 bases). The ends were cut back, 3 bases at V and 9 bases at J, with 17 bases in the middle. The CDR3 is 14 amino acids. Germline V gene lookup returns CDR1 SGDLS and CDR2 YYNGEE.

The rearrangement links TRBV5-4 to TRBJ2-7; 8 bases map to TRBD2. With V trimmed by 0 bases and J by 4 bases, 9 bases remained unmatched. Germline V CDR1 and CDR2: SGHNT, YYREEE (reference sequence). The CDR3 loop spans 16 amino acids. CDR3 amino acids: CASSLEPGGGTYEQYF. CDR3 DNA sequence: TGTGCCAGCAGCTTGGAACCGGGCGGGGGGACTTACGAGCAGTACTTC.

This clone came up once. This chain joins TRBV5-6 and TRBJ2-3; D remains ambiguous. Between the trimmed V and J ends, which lost 0 bases and 1 base, there was a span of 9 bases. This CDR3 has 15 residues. Germline V CDR1 and CDR2: SGHDT, YYEEEE. The CDR3 DNA follows: TGTGCCAGCAGCTTGGGTAGCAGCGGCACAGATACGCAGTATTTT. This translates into CASSLGSSGTDTQYF.

V usage is TRBV7-9 and J usage is TRBJ2-3; tentatively, D is TRBD2 (6 bases). Germline-derived CDR1 and CDR2 are SEHNR and FQNEAQ (reference sequence). CDR3 size: 13 residues. Trimming cost V 3 bases and J 5 bases, with 9 bases left between them. CDR3 residues: CASSFRGVDTQYF. The CDR3, as DNA: TGTGCCAGCAGCTTTCGCGGGGTAGATACGCAGTATTTT.

The chain is built from TRBV4-1 and TRBJ2-7; weak D call: TRBD1 (5 bases). The CDR3 has 10 residues. Germline-derived CDR1 and CDR2 are MGHRA and YSYEKL. V was pared by 6 bases and J by 6 bases, with 6 bases between. As DNA, the CDR3 is TGCGCCAGCAGTGGGGCCGAGCAGTACTTC. Translation gives CASSGAEQYF.